These 32 T cell receptor beta chains share one sample of origin, sequenced in a study of blood T cell repertoires in COVID-19. The assay was immunoSEQ multiplex PCR, and TCRdb's table has in-frame clones only and misses some. Altogether about 200,000 clones are present, over 65% being singletons, with the ten largest covering roughly 18%. Sequenced: peripheral blood. These receptors were collected from a person aged 65 to 85 with COVID-19, enrolled during active disease.

The rearrangement uses TRBV12-3 or TRBV12-4 and TRBJ1-1; D not certain. V shed 3 bases and J shed 6 bases, with 8 bases lying between them. The length of the CDR3 is 12 residues. DNA of the CDR3: TGTGCCAGCAGTTTTCTGTTTGCTGAAGCTTTCTTT. Translated, it gives CASSFLFAEAFF.

The rearrangement joins TRBV14 to TRBJ1-1, with 7 bases matching TRBD1. V gave up 3 bases and J gave up 0 bases; unmatched junction bases: 4. The CDR3 totals 15 residues. CDR1 is SGHDN and CDR2 is FVKESK in the germline V gene. The CDR3 nucleotides are TGTGCCAGCAGCCACCGGACAGGAATGAACACTGAAGCTTTCTTT. This sequence encodes CASSHRTGMNTEAFF. Looking up the rest from reference TRBV14 and TRBJ1-1 gives the full variable domain: EAGVTQFPSHSVIEKGQTVTLRCDPISGHDNLYWYRRVMGKEIKFLLHFVKESKQDESGMPNNRFLAERTGGTYSTLKVQPAELEDSGVYFCASSHRTGMNTEAFFGQGTRLTVV.

The chain has TRBV9 and TRBJ1-3, with D unclear. Germline lookup yields CDR1 SGDLS and CDR2 YYNGEE. CDR3 size: 16 residues. Between the trimmed V and J ends, which lost 0 bases and 3 bases, there was a span of 13 bases. The CDR3 reads CASSVGGGQGGNTIYF. The CDR3 DNA reads TGTGCCAGCAGCGTAGGTGGAGGGCAAGGTGGAAACACCATATATTTT.

J is TRBJ1-1 and V is TRBV6-6; 7 bases line up with TRBD1. The CDR3 spans 16 residues. The V and J ends lost 5 bases and 0 bases, in that order; junction bases with no gene match: 9. CDR1 is MNHNY and CDR2 is SVGAGI in the germline V gene (reference sequence). CDR3 in DNA: TGTGCCAGCAGTAGGGGGCAGGACTACATGAACACTGAAGCTTTCTTT. Translating it yields CASSRGQDYMNTEAFF.

CDR3 bases: TGCAGTGCCGACATTAATTCACCCCTCCACTTT. Residues: CSADINSPLHF. The V and J genes are TRBV20-1 and TRBJ1-6; D is undetermined. Germline lookup yields CDR1 DFQATT and CDR2 SNEGSKA (reference sequence). There are 11 residues in the CDR3. The V gene lost 6 bases and the J gene lost 6 bases, with 6 bases spanning the gap.

The chain couples TRBV4-2 to TRBJ2-7; a weak D match, TRBD1 (5 bases). The germline V and J ends were trimmed by 1 base and 0 bases, with 19 bases remaining between them. This CDR3 comprises 18 residues. Germline loops: CDR1 LGHNA, CDR2 YNFKEQ. The DNA for the CDR3 is TGTGCCAGCAGCCAAGTGCTGTCTGGACAAACAGCCTCCTACGAGCAGTACTTC. Translation: CASSQVLSGQTASYEQYF.

V usage is TRBV12-3 or TRBV12-4 and J usage is TRBJ2-7; D is unresolved. This CDR3 contains 13 residues. The ends were cut back, 2 bases at V and 1 base at J, with 6 bases in the middle. CDR3 DNA: TGTGCCAGCAGTTTAACAGTTTCCTACGAGCAGTACTTC. Translation gives CASSLTVSYEQYF.

CDR3 coding DNA: TGTGCCAGCAGACCCCCGCCAGGCAATGAGCAGTTCTTC. This translates into CASRPPPGNEQFF. The gene calls are TRBV6-5 and TRBJ2-1, with no clear D. The CDR3 extends over 13 amino acids. CDR1 and CDR2 (germline): MNHEY, SVGAGI. Trimming shortened V by 6 bases and J by 6 bases, and 12 bases separated the two germline ends.

In DNA form, the CDR3 reads TGTGCCACCGAACGGGAGCGCACCGGGGAGCTGTTTTTT. This translates into CATERERTGELFF. V and J are TRBV6-5 and TRBJ2-2, with TRBD2 as a possible D gene (6 bases). CDR1 and CDR2 (germline): MNHEY, SVGAGI. The CDR3 totals 13 residues. The germline V and J ends were trimmed by 10 bases and 4 bases, with 13 bases remaining between them.

The chain employs TRBV6-4 and TRBJ2-1, with 12 bases fitting TRBD2. CDR1 and CDR2 from the germline V gene are MRHNA and SNTAGT. The CDR3 extends over 16 amino acids. The V and J ends lost 5 bases and 6 bases, in that order; junction bases with no gene match: 8. CDR3 sequence: CASSPGLAGTFNEQFF. The CDR3, as DNA: TGTGCCAGCAGTCCGGGACTAGCGGGTACATTCAATGAGCAGTTCTTC.

The V gene is TRBV7-2, the J gene TRBJ1-6; 8 bases line up with TRBD1. This CDR3 region has 15 residues. J gave up 6 bases and V 3 bases, and 4 bases lay outside the gene matches. Germline V gene lookup returns CDR1 SGHTA and CDR2 FQGNSA. The CDR3 spells CASSFDRGGNSPLHF. The CDR3 DNA sequence: TGTGCCAGCAGCTTCGACAGGGGTGGTAATTCACCCCTCCACTTT.

The chain carries TRBV11-2 and TRBJ2-3; the match to TRBD2 covers 11 bases. This CDR3 comprises 14 residues. The germline V gene has CDR1 SGHAT and CDR2 FQNNGV. V shed 8 bases, J shed 6 bases, and the junction held 7 bases outside the gene matches. CDR3 in amino acids: CASEGLAGGDTQYF. CDR3 coding DNA: TGTGCCAGCGAGGGGCTAGCGGGGGGTGATACGCAGTATTTT.

The rearrangement joins TRBV27 to TRBJ1-1; D is undetermined. This CDR3 is built from 12 residues. V lost 3 bases to trimming and J lost 4 bases, with 6 bases between them. Per germline, CDR1 MNHEY and CDR2 SMNVEV (reference sequence). CDR3 region: CASSLAGTEAFF. Written as DNA, the CDR3 is TGTGCCAGCAGTTTGGCGGGCACTGAAGCTTTCTTT.

The chain has TRBV5-8 and TRBJ2-3; TRBD2 agrees at 8 bases. The length of the CDR3 is 15 residues. Per the germline V gene, CDR1 is SGHTS and CDR2 is YDEGEE. J was trimmed by 0 bases and V by 2 bases; bases with no gene match: 2. The CDR3 reads CASSLVAGSTDTQYF. The DNA of the CDR3 is TGTGCCAGCAGCTTAGTAGCGGGGAGCACAGATACGCAGTATTTT.

A single count supports this clone. For the CDR3, the DNA is TGCGCCAGCAGCCACGCCGTGGCGGGGGGCTCCTATAATTCACCCCTCCACTTT. Translated: CASSHAVAGGSYNSPLHF. The gene calls are TRBV5-1 and TRBJ1-6, with a weak D call TRBD1 (5 bases). This CDR3 is built from 18 residues. The V gene's germline CDR1 is SGHRS and CDR2 YFSETQ. V was clipped by 4 bases and J by 0 bases, with 17 bases between them. Using reference TRBV5-1 and TRBJ1-6 for the parts outside the CDR3, the full variable domain is KAGVTQTPRYLIKTRGQQVTLSCSPISGHRSVSWYQQTPGQGLQFLFEYFSETQRNKGNFPGRFSGRQFSNSRSEMNVSTLELGDSALYLCASSHAVAGGSYNSPLHFGNGTRLTVT.

This sequence joins TRBV5-4 and TRBJ2-5, with 7 bases matching TRBD2. The germline CDR1 and CDR2 sequences are SGHNT and YYREEE (reference sequence). The CDR3 is 15 amino acids. Germline trimming cut 0 bases from V and 2 bases from J; bases unmatched to any gene: 4. In nucleotides, the CDR3 is TGTGCCAGCAGCTTGGTGACGGGGGGTCAAGAGACCCAGTACTTC. It is translated as CASSLVTGGQETQYF.

The chain links TRBV29-1 to TRBJ2-7; perhaps TRBD1 as D (5 bases). The CDR3 consists of 14 residues. The V and J ends lost 3 bases and 5 bases respectively, with 17 bases between them. Looked up from germline, CDR1 is SQVTM and CDR2 is ANQGSEA. The CDR3 nucleotides read TGCAGCGTTGAGCTCGGACACCGAACCAACGAGCAGTACTTC. This translates into CSVELGHRTNEQYF.

This chain links TRBV13 with TRBJ2-3; 13 nucleotides match TRBD2. Looked up from germline, CDR1 is PRHDT and CDR2 is FYEKMQ (reference sequence). The CDR3 totals 15 residues. V lost 8 bases and J lost 5; bases outside the gene matches: 7. In nucleotides, the CDR3 is TGTGCCAGCCACCGGACTAGCGGGAGCGAAGATACGCAGTATTTT. Amino acids: CASHRTSGSEDTQYF.

The chain employs TRBV4-3 and TRBJ2-7, with 8 bases aligning to TRBD2. After removal of 4 bases from V and 4 bases from J, the junction contained 9 bases not matched to a gene. The germline gives CDR1 LGHNA, CDR2 YSLEER. The CDR3 contains 15 residues. The CDR3 DNA sequence: TGCGCCAGCAGCCGGGGTATAGCGGGGCAGTACGAGCAGTACTTC. Protein: CASSRGIAGQYEQYF.

This clone came up once. The CDR3 DNA is TGTGCCAGCAGTTTAGGGCCAGGGAGGATGGACTATGGCTACACCTTC. This translates into CASSLGPGRMDYGYTF. The chain combines TRBV27 with TRBJ1-2; D is possibly TRBD1 (5 bases). This CDR3 spans 16 amino acids. CDR1 and CDR2 (germline): MNHEY, SMNVEV (reference sequence). V was shortened by 2 bases and J by 3 bases, with 16 bases between the two germline ends.

The gene calls are TRBV7-9 and TRBJ2-1, with TRBD1 as a possible D gene (7 bases). The germline V gene encodes CDR1 SEHNR and CDR2 FQNEAQ (reference sequence). The germline V and J ends were trimmed by 5 bases and 7 bases, with 21 bases remaining between them. The CDR3 is made up of 16 amino acids. CDR3 sequence (DNA): TGTGCCAGCAGCCATCGACAGGGCGGGGAAGAAAATGAGCAGTTCTTC. It codes for CASSHRQGGEENEQFF.

This chain uses TRBV15 with TRBJ2-3; 9 nucleotides align to TRBD1. Germline CDR1 and CDR2: LNHNV and YYDKDF (reference sequence). After removal of 0 bases from V and 12 bases from J, the junction contained 7 bases not matched to a gene. This CDR3 is built from 14 residues. The CDR3 nucleotides read TGTGCCACCAGCAGAGATCCGGGACAGGGACCTCAGTATTTT. Residues: CATSRDPGQGPQYF. The whole variable domain, filled in from reference TRBV15 and TRBJ2-3, reads DAMVIQNPRYQVTQFGKPVTLSCSQTLNHNVMYWYQQKSSQAPKLLFHYYDKDFNNEADTPDNFQSRRPNTSFCFLDIRSPGLGDTAMYLCATSRDPGQGPQYFGPGTRLTVL.

This chain joins TRBV7-2 and TRBJ2-7; no clear D. CDR1 and CDR2 (germline): SGHTA, FQGNSA. The CDR3 runs to 17 residues. Trimming cost V 1 base and J 1 base, with 17 bases left between them. The CDR3 DNA reads as TGTGCCAGCAGCTTAGAGGTGTCAGGCCGCCTTTCCTACGAGCAGTACTTC. Residues: CASSLEVSGRLSYEQYF.

The chain uses TRBV6-4 and TRBJ2-1, with 11 bases aligning to TRBD2. The CDR3 is 15 amino acids. The V gene end was trimmed by 6 bases and the J gene end by 8 bases; junction bases not matched to a gene: 9. The germline V gene has CDR1 MRHNA and CDR2 SNTAGT. The CDR3 nucleotides read TGTGCCAGCAGAGGGACTAGCGGCCCTATGGATGAGCAGTTCTTC. Protein product: CASRGTSGPMDEQFF.

The rearrangement uses TRBV6-2 or TRBV6-3 and TRBJ2-4, with D unclear. Germline assignment: CDR1 MNHEY and CDR2 SVGEGT. Trimming left V 5 bases short and J 0 bases short, with 11 bases between. The CDR3 spans 15 residues. The CDR3 region has the DNA TGTGCCAGCAGTGGGCAGAAGATAGCCAAAAACATTCAGTACTTC. Its protein is CASSGQKIAKNIQYF.

The chain recombines TRBV19 with TRBJ2-1; weak D call: TRBD2 (5 bases). Germline CDR1 is LNHDA and CDR2 is SQIVND (reference sequence). The CDR3 has 8 amino acids. In DNA, the CDR3 is TGTGTCGAGGGTGAGCAGTTCTTC. Its translation is CVEGEQFF.

The rearrangement joins TRBV6-2 or TRBV6-3 to TRBJ2-3; 7 nucleotides line up with TRBD1. Trimming removed 3 bases from V and 2 bases from J; junction bases left unmatched: 5. Germline CDR1 is MNHEY and CDR2 is SVGEGT. There are 15 residues in the CDR3. The chain's CDR3 is CASSYGTVATDTQYF. The CDR3 DNA follows: TGTGCCAGCAGTTATGGGACAGTTGCCACAGATACGCAGTATTTT.

V usage is TRBV7-6 and J usage is TRBJ2-1; 13 positions match TRBD2. Germline V lookup: CDR1 SGHVS, CDR2 FNYEAQ. V gave up 6 bases and J gave up 4 bases; unmatched junction bases: 9. The CDR3 length is 17 residues. DNA of the CDR3: TGTGCCAGCAGTTTGGGGACTAGCGGGACTGTTTACAATGAGCAGTTCTTC. Translating gives CASSLGTSGTVYNEQFF.

The genes are TRBV24-1 and TRBJ1-5; the D is unclear. The CDR3 runs 13 residues. Germline V gene lookup returns CDR1 KGHDR and CDR2 SFDVKD. Trimming took off 4 bases at V and 2 bases at J, with 5 bases between the two ends. The CDR3: CATSDSGNQPQHF. In nucleotides, the CDR3 is TGTGCCACCAGTGACTCTGGCAATCAGCCCCAGCATTTT.

This chain joins TRBV7-9 and TRBJ2-7; 8 bases match TRBD2. The ends lost 5 bases at V and 2 bases at J; junction bases unmatched: 8. Germline CDR1 and CDR2: SEHNR and FQNEAQ (reference sequence). The CDR3 loop spans 15 amino acids. CDR3 loop: CASSDSAGGPYEQYF. The CDR3 nucleotides read TGTGCCAGCAGCGACTCGGCGGGAGGCCCCTACGAGCAGTACTTC.

The chain links TRBV28 to TRBJ2-7; D perhaps matches TRBD2 (5 bases). CDR1 is MDHEN and CDR2 is SYDVKM in the germline V gene. The CDR3 extends over 16 amino acids. V lost 7 bases to trimming and J lost 3 bases, with 22 bases between them. CDR3 protein: CASTPHPGSRGYEQYF. The CDR3 region has the DNA TGTGCCAGCACCCCACACCCGGGGAGTCGGGGCTACGAGCAGTACTTC.

The V and J genes are TRBV30 and TRBJ1-2; tentative D call: TRBD1 (6 bases). CDR3 size: 15 residues. Trimming shortened V by 0 bases and J by 2 bases, and 13 bases separated the two germline ends. Per the germline V gene, CDR1 is GTSNPN and CDR2 is SVGIG (reference sequence). CDR3 region: CAWSVRIRGNYGYTF. For the CDR3, the DNA is TGTGCCTGGAGTGTACGAATCAGGGGAAACTATGGCTACACCTTC.